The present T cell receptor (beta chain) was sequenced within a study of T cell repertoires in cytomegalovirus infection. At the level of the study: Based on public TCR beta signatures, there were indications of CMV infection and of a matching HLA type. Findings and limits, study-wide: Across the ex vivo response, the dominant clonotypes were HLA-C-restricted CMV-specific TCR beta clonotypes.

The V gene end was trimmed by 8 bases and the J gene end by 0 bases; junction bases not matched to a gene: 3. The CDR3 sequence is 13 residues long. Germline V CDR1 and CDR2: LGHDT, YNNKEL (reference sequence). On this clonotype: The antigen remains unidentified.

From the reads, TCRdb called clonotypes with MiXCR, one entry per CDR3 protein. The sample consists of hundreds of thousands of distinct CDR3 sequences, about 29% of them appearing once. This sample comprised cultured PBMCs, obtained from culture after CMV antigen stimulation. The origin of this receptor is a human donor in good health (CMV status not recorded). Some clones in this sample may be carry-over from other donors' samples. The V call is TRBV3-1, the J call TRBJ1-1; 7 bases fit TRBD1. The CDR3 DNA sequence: TGTGCCAGCGCGGGACAGTTGAACACTGAAGCTTTCTTT. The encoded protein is CASAGQLNTEAFF.